Listed here are 28 T cell receptor beta chains from one sample, sequenced in a study of blood T cell repertoires in COVID-19. TCRdb's copy holds only in-frame clones and misses some; the assay was immunoSEQ multiplex PCR. The sample lists 65,000 or so clones, 70% to 85% seen once, with about 0.87% in the top ten. Sequencing was performed on peripheral blood. All receptors derive from a woman in her seventies with acute or convalescent COVID-19.

This clone was found once. The genes are TRBV7-2 and TRBJ1-3; D call uncertain. Trimming took 5 bases from V and 2 from J, leaving 13 bases between them. Germline CDR1 and CDR2: SGHTA and FQGNSA. The CDR3 sequence is 15 residues long. CDR3 region: CASSPASETGNTIYF. The CDR3 DNA is TGTGCCAGCAGCCCCGCCTCGGAGACTGGAAACACCATATATTTT.

This rearrangement joins TRBV9 to TRBJ2-2; D is uncertain. V lost 2 bases to trimming and J lost 6 bases, with 8 bases between them. The CDR3 covers 13 residues. The germline gives CDR1 SGDLS, CDR2 YYNGEE. Written as DNA, the CDR3 is TGTGCCAGCAGCGTGAGGTCCTCCGGGGAGCTGTTTTTT. This encodes CASSVRSSGELFF.

The CDR3 DNA follows: TGCAGCGTTGGGGAGGGGGGGAATCAGCCCCAGCATTTT. Its protein product is CSVGEGGNQPQHF. The chain carries TRBV29-1 and TRBJ1-5; possibly TRBD1 for D (6 bases). CDR3 length: 13 amino acids. Trimming pared 4 bases from V and 4 bases from J, leaving 11 bases between. CDR1 is SQVTM, CDR2 ANQGSEA, per germline.

The V gene is TRBV6-1, the J gene TRBJ2-3; D remains unclear. V was cut by 1 base and J by 9 bases, with 8 bases left in between. CDR1 and CDR2 (germline): MNHNS, SASEGT. This CDR3 comprises 12 residues. CDR3 in amino acids: CASSEVLGTQYF. For the CDR3, the DNA is TGTGCCAGCAGTGAAGTCCTGGGCACGCAGTATTTT.

The chain is built from TRBV11-2 and TRBJ2-7, with TRBD2 matching 12 bases. Trimming took 3 bases from V and 4 from J; bases not matched to a gene: 1. The length of the CDR3 is 14 residues. Germline V gene sequence: CDR1 SGHAT, CDR2 FQNNGV. CDR3 sequence: CASSLGTSGYEQYF. The DNA of the CDR3 is TGTGCCAGCAGCTTGGGGACTAGCGGGTACGAGCAGTACTTC.

As DNA, the CDR3 is TGTGCCAGCAGTTCTTGGACTAGCGGGAGGGATGAGCAGTTCTTC. Protein: CASSSWTSGRDEQFF. The chain is built from TRBV2 and TRBJ2-1, with 15 bases fitting TRBD2. The V and J ends lost 5 bases and 8 bases, in that order; junction bases with no gene match: 4. This CDR3 is built from 15 residues. Germline CDR1 SNHLY, CDR2 FYNNEI. The variable domain in full, completed from reference TRBV2 and TRBJ2-1, reads EPEVTQTPSHQVTQMGQEVILRCVPISNHLYFYWYRQILGQKVEFLVSFYNNEISEKSEIFDDQFSVERPDGSNFTLKIRSTKLEDSAMYFCASSSWTSGRDEQFFGPGTRLTVL.

The gene calls are TRBV7-8 and TRBJ2-2, with 11 positions matching TRBD1. The CDR3 length is 17 residues. After removal of 5 bases from V and 3 bases from J, the junction contained 8 bases not matched to a gene. Per the germline V gene, CDR1 is SGHVS and CDR2 is FQNEAQ. CDR3 nucleotide sequence: TGTGCCAGCAGCCCCCGGGACAGGGGGGTTTACACCGGGGAGCTGTTTTTT. It encodes CASSPRDRGVYTGELFF.

CDR3 protein: CASSFLGEDYGYTF. DNA for the CDR3: TGTGCCAGCAGTTTTTTAGGGGAGGACTATGGCTACACCTTC. This rearrangement joins TRBV27 to TRBJ1-2; D might be TRBD1 (5 bases). Germline V gives CDR1 MNHEY, CDR2 SMNVEV (reference sequence). This CDR3 contains 14 residues. V lost 3 bases to trimming and J lost 3 bases, with 11 bases between them.

The chain joins TRBV7-2 to TRBJ2-3; 8 nucleotides align to TRBD2. Germline trimming cut 9 bases from V and 6 bases from J; bases unmatched to any gene: 14. The CDR3 sequence is 15 residues long. CDR1 is SGHTA and CDR2 is FQGNSA in the germline V gene. As DNA, the CDR3 is TGTGCCAGATTATTAAGCGGGGGATCTTCGGATACGCAGTATTTT. This translates into CARLLSGGSSDTQYF.

The V and J genes are TRBV7-8 and TRBJ1-5; 11 bases line up with TRBD1. Germline V lookup: CDR1 SGHVS, CDR2 FQNEAQ. The CDR3 sequence is 15 residues long. The V and J ends lost 5 bases and 7 bases, in that order; junction bases with no gene match: 7. The chain's CDR3 is CASSMPGQGGQPQHF. In DNA, the CDR3 is TGTGCCAGCAGCATGCCGGGACAGGGGGGGCAGCCCCAGCATTTT.

This clone was observed a few times. The sample carries other DNA sequences with the same CDR3. The chain recombines TRBV6-2 or TRBV6-3 with TRBJ1-1, with D possibly being TRBD1 (6 bases). This CDR3 is 13 amino acids long. V was cut by 2 bases and J by 5 bases, with 9 bases left in between. CDR1 is MNHEY, CDR2 SVGEGT, per germline. CDR3 loop: CASSYGGITEAFF. CDR3 in DNA: TGTGCCAGCAGTTACGGGGGCATAACTGAAGCTTTCTTT.

The chain recombines TRBV18 with TRBJ2-3; the D gene is possibly TRBD2 (5 bases). The CDR3 sequence is 13 residues long. V was clipped by 3 bases and J by 4 bases, with 8 bases between them. The V gene's germline CDR1 is KGHSH and CDR2 LQKENI. The CDR3 DNA sequence: TGTGCCAGCTCACCTTCGGGGTCAGATACGCAGTATTTT. Translated: CASSPSGSDTQYF.

The rearrangement joins TRBV7-2 to TRBJ1-1, with 7 bases lining up with TRBD1. Germline CDR1 is SGHTA and CDR2 is FQGNSA. The CDR3 runs to 14 residues. V lost 9 bases and J lost 1; bases outside the gene matches: 8. CDR3 protein: CARVPQGPNTEAFF. The CDR3 coding sequence is TGTGCCAGAGTACCACAGGGGCCGAACACTGAAGCTTTCTTT.

This chain links TRBV6-5 with TRBJ2-1, with D maybe TRBD2 (6 bases). CDR3 length: 14 residues. Germline V gene data show CDR1 as MNHEY and CDR2 as SVGAGI. Trimming shortened V by 6 bases and J by 7 bases, and 16 bases separated the two germline ends. The CDR3 reads CASRSLGGYNEQFF. Written as DNA, the CDR3 is TGTGCCAGCAGATCGTTGGGAGGTTATAATGAGCAGTTCTTC.

V gene TRBV5-1 combines with J gene TRBJ1-6; no clear D. With 8 bases removed from V and 5 bases from J, the gap between germline ends came to 11 bases. The CDR3 length is 13 residues. Germline CDR1 SGHRS, CDR2 YFSETQ. CDR3 in amino acids: CASGYSDNSPLHF. The CDR3, as DNA: TGCGCCAGTGGATACAGTGATAATTCACCCCTCCACTTT.

The gene calls are TRBV3-1 (or the pseudogene TRBV3-2) and TRBJ2-3; TRBD2 matches at 13 bases. The CDR3 loop spans 18 amino acids. The germline gives CDR1 LGHDT, CDR2 YNNKEL (reference sequence). With V trimmed by 4 bases and J by 0 bases, 7 bases remained unmatched. Written as DNA, the CDR3 is TGTGCCAGCAGCCGTGGACTAGCGGGGGCGCCGAGCACAGATACGCAGTATTTT. The encoded protein is CASSRGLAGAPSTDTQYF.

V is TRBV29-1 and J is TRBJ1-1, with 8 bases aligning to TRBD1. V dropped 6 bases and J dropped 4; count of bases not matched to a gene: 7. There are 13 residues in the CDR3. Germline V gene data show CDR1 as SQVTM and CDR2 as ANQGSEA. CDR3 in amino acids: CSVSGGAATEAFF. CDR3 nucleotides: TGCAGCGTCTCAGGGGGCGCGGCCACTGAAGCTTTCTTT.

CDR3 sequence: CASSPRESPDTQYF. The CDR3 bases are TGTGCCAGCAGTCCGCGGGAGTCCCCAGATACGCAGTATTTT. This chain connects TRBV27 to TRBJ2-3; 7 bases line up with TRBD2. Unmatched junction bases numbered 6, after V lost 5 bases and J lost 4 bases. This CDR3 contains 14 residues. CDR1 MNHEY and CDR2 SMNVEV come from the germline V gene (reference sequence).

The sample holds a few counts of this clone. The gene calls are TRBV6-5 and TRBJ1-1; 9 nucleotides match TRBD1. Germline V lookup: CDR1 MNHEY, CDR2 SVGAGI. V shed 6 bases and J 5 bases; nucleotides not matched to a gene: 4. The CDR3 is 13 amino acids. CDR3 DNA sequence: TGTGCCAGCAGGGGGACAGGGCGGACTGAAGCTTTCTTT. Its translation is CASRGTGRTEAFF.

This clone is a singleton in its sample. This chain links TRBV6-2 or TRBV6-3 with TRBJ2-7; 7 positions match TRBD2. Looked up from germline, CDR1 is MNHEY and CDR2 is SVGEGT. V dropped 8 bases and J dropped 2; count of bases not matched to a gene: 12. The CDR3 is made up of 15 amino acids. The CDR3 loop reads CASCFSPGGAYEQYF. CDR3 DNA sequence: TGTGCCAGCTGTTTTTCCCCTGGGGGGGCCTACGAGCAGTACTTC.

The CDR3 DNA is TGTGCCAGCAGCCAACTCGGGGGGGCGATGGGTATAGGTCAGCCCCAGCATTTT. This encodes CASSQLGGAMGIGQPQHF. The chain is built from TRBV5-5 and TRBJ1-5; D perhaps matches TRBD1 (6 bases). Germline CDR1 is SGHKS and CDR2 is YYEKEE (reference sequence). Trimming left V 4 bases short and J 6 bases short, with 26 bases between. The CDR3 has 18 residues.

This clone appeared a single time. This sequence joins TRBV5-1 and TRBJ2-7; a possible D gene is TRBD2 (6 bases). V shed 4 bases and J shed 2 bases, with 13 bases lying between them. This CDR3 has 14 residues. CDR1 is SGHRS, CDR2 YFSETQ, per germline. This chain's CDR3 is CASSPDGEAYEQYF. The CDR3 DNA is TGCGCCAGCAGCCCCGACGGGGAGGCCTACGAGCAGTACTTC.

The chain employs TRBV3-1 (or the pseudogene TRBV3-2) and TRBJ2-6, with a tentative D call TRBD2 (6 bases). V lost 4 bases and J 0 bases, leaving 10 bases between the germline ends. Germline assignment: CDR1 LGHDT and CDR2 YNNKEL (reference sequence). CDR3 length: 16 residues. CDR3 protein: CASSLGGYSGANVLTF. DNA for the CDR3: TGTGCCAGCAGCCTGGGGGGATACTCTGGGGCCAACGTCCTGACTTTC.

This chain's CDR3 is CASSLERALYNEQFF. CDR3 bases: TGCGCCAGCAGCTTGGAGCGTGCCCTCTACAATGAGCAGTTCTTC. This chain joins TRBV5-1 and TRBJ2-1; no definite D call. Trimming left V 0 bases short and J 3 bases short, with 10 bases between. The germline V gene encodes CDR1 SGHRS and CDR2 YFSETQ. This CDR3 has 15 amino acids.

This clone was recorded only once. The chain joins TRBV6-5 to TRBJ1-4, with 8 bases aligning to TRBD1. Germline values: CDR1 MNHEY, CDR2 SVGAGI. The CDR3 sequence is 14 residues long. The V gene end was trimmed by 6 bases and the J gene end by 6 bases; junction bases not matched to a gene: 6. The CDR3 region has the DNA TGTGCCAGCAGCCTGAACAGGGGGGATGAAAAACTGTTTTTT. Amino acid sequence: CASSLNRGDEKLFF.

The J gene is TRBJ1-2, the V gene TRBV29-1; D gene unclear. This CDR3 spans 12 amino acids. Germline CDR1 is SQVTM and CDR2 is ANQGSEA. The V end lost 1 base, the J end lost 2 bases, and 5 bases lay between the germline ends. Here the CDR3 DNA reads TGCAGCGTTGAAGCAGGAAACTATGGCTACACCTTC. Its protein is CSVEAGNYGYTF.

The V call is TRBV19, the J call TRBJ2-6; a weak D match, TRBD2 (6 bases). Germline loops: CDR1 LNHDA, CDR2 SQIVND (reference sequence). The CDR3 runs 16 residues. Trimming left V 3 bases short and J 3 bases short, with 12 bases between. This chain's CDR3 is CASSIGRGDGANVLTF. In nucleotides, the CDR3 is TGTGCCAGTAGTATCGGGCGGGGAGATGGGGCCAACGTCCTGACTTTC. Supplemented by reference TRBV19 and TRBJ2-6, the full variable domain reads DGGITQSPKYLFRKEGQNVTLSCEQNLNHDAMYWYRQDPGQGLRLIYYSQIVNDFQKGDIAEGYSVSREKKESFPLTVTSAQKNPTAFYLCASSIGRGDGANVLTFGAGSRLTVL.

V and J are TRBV20-1 and TRBJ2-7, with a tentative D call TRBD1 (5 bases). The V end lost 3 bases, the J end lost 5 bases, and 17 bases lay between the germline ends. There are 14 residues in the CDR3. CDR1 and CDR2 (germline): DFQATT, SNEGSKA (reference sequence). This chain's CDR3 is CSASAPQGLDEQYF. CDR3 in DNA: TGCAGTGCTAGTGCCCCCCAGGGCCTGGACGAGCAGTACTTC.